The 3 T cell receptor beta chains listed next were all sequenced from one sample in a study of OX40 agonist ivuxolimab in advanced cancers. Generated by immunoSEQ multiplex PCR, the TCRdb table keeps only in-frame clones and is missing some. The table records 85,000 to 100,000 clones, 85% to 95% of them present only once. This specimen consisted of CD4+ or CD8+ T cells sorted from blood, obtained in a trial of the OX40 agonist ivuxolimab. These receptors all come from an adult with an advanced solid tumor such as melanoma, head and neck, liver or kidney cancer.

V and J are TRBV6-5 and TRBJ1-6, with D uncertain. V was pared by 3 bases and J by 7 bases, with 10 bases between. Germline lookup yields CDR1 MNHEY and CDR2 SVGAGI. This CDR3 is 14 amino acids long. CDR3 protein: CASSYRRFNSPLHF. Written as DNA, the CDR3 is TGTGCCAGCAGTTATCGGCGGTTCAATTCACCCCTCCACTTT.

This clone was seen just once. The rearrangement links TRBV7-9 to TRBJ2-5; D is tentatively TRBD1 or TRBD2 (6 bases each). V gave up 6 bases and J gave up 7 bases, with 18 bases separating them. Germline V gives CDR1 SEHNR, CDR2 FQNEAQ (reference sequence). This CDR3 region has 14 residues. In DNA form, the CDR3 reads TGTGCCAGCAGGGATTGGGGGGCGGCCGGGACCCAGTACTTC. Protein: CASRDWGAAGTQYF.

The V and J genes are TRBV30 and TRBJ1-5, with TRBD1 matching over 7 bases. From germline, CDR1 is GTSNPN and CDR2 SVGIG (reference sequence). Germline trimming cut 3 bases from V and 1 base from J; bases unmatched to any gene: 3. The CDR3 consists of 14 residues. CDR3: CAWRLQGSNQPQHF. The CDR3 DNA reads TGTGCCTGGAGGTTACAGGGGAGCAATCAGCCCCAGCATTTT.